A selection of T cell receptor beta chains follows, all from one sample in a study of cytomegalovirus exposure and HLA in healthy donors. TCRdb's table, derived via immunoSEQ multiplex PCR, lists solely in-frame clones and lacks some. The table has about 280,000 clones, 65% to 90% seen once; the top ten hold 0.9% to 1.1%. The sample consisted of PBMCs. These receptor sequences come from a woman aged 18 to 35 in good health and CMV-seronegative. Both conserved end residues are part of each CDR3. Fields, in order: V gene, clone size, J gene, CDR3 length, D gene, CDR3 DNA, CDR3 protein. The D gene is left open where the match is weak. Clone size, where shown, is once, few, many, or a class for clones that have expanded.

v_gene: TRBV4-1; abundance: once; j_gene: TRBJ1-2; len: 13; d_gene: TRBD1; CDR3nt: TGCGCCAGCAGCCTACAGGGGGACTATGGCTACACCTTC; CDR3aa: CASSLQGDYGYTF
v_gene: TRBV27; abundance: .; j_gene: TRBJ2-7; len: 14; d_gene: TRBD1; CDR3nt: TGTGCCAGCAGTTTGACCGGACAGGCCTACGAGCAGTACTTC; CDR3aa: CASSLTGQAYEQYF
v_gene: TRBV7-3; abundance: .; j_gene: TRBJ2-7; len: 15; d_gene: .; CDR3nt: TGTGCCAGCAGCTTAAACCCGGAGGGGGCGGACGAGCAGTACTTC; CDR3aa: CASSLNPEGADEQYF
v_gene: TRBV2; abundance: .; j_gene: TRBJ2-7; len: 12; d_gene: .; CDR3nt: TGTGCCAGCAGAAGGCAGGGCCCAGAGCAGTACTTC; CDR3aa: CASRRQGPEQYF
v_gene: TRBV11-2; abundance: .; j_gene: TRBJ1-2; len: 15; d_gene: .; CDR3nt: TGTGCCAGCAGCGCGAGCACACAGGGAAGGGATGGCTACACCTTC; CDR3aa: CASSASTQGRDGYTF
v_gene: TRBV7-7; abundance: .; j_gene: TRBJ2-1; len: 15; d_gene: .; CDR3nt: TGTGCCAGCAGCTTAGGATTAGCGGATTACAATGAGCAGTTCTTC; CDR3aa: CASSLGLADYNEQFF
v_gene: TRBV18; abundance: .; j_gene: TRBJ1-6; len: 17; d_gene: .; CDR3nt: TGTGCCAGCGCAGAGTCGGGTTTCCGCTCCTATAATTCACCCCTCCACTTT; CDR3aa: CASAESGFRSYNSPLHF
v_gene: TRBV30; abundance: .; j_gene: TRBJ1-4; len: 15; d_gene: .; CDR3nt: TGTGCCTGGAAGTACCTGAGACAGCCTAATGAAAAACTGTTTTTT; CDR3aa: CAWKYLRQPNEKLFF
v_gene: TRBV6-5; abundance: .; j_gene: TRBJ1-2; len: 15; d_gene: TRBD1; CDR3nt: TGTGCCAGCAGTTTGCGAGGACAGGGGAGATATGGCTACACCTTC; CDR3aa: CASSLRGQGRYGYTF
v_gene: TRBV27; abundance: .; j_gene: TRBJ2-7; len: 14; d_gene: TRBD1; CDR3nt: TGTGCCAGCAGACCGCAAGGACAGGGCCACGAGCAGTACTTC; CDR3aa: CASRPQGQGHEQYF
v_gene: TRBV6-6; abundance: .; j_gene: TRBJ2-7; len: 12; d_gene: .; CDR3nt: TGTGCCAGCAGTTACACGGTCTACGAGCAGTACTTC; CDR3aa: CASSYTVYEQYF
v_gene: TRBV18; abundance: .; j_gene: TRBJ2-2; len: 16; d_gene: .; CDR3nt: TGTGCCAGCTCACCACGCGGGAATTCGAACACCGGGGAGCTGTTTTTT; CDR3aa: CASSPRGNSNTGELFF
v_gene: TRBV29-1; abundance: .; j_gene: TRBJ2-7; len: 13; d_gene: .; CDR3nt: TGCAGCGCCTCTAGGACGGGGACCTACGAGCAGTACTTC; CDR3aa: CSASRTGTYEQYF
v_gene: TRBV11-3; abundance: few; j_gene: TRBJ2-7; len: 15; d_gene: .; CDR3nt: TGTGCCAGCAGCTTAGAGGGCGCAGGGCCCTACGAGCAGTACTTC; CDR3aa: CASSLEGAGPYEQYF
v_gene: TRBV21-1; abundance: .; j_gene: TRBJ2-3; len: 14; d_gene: .; CDR3nt: TGTGCCAGCAGCGACGGGACAATCACAGATACGCAGTATTTT; CDR3aa: CASSDGTITDTQYF
v_gene: TRBV11-2; abundance: .; j_gene: TRBJ2-7; len: 15; d_gene: TRBD1; CDR3nt: TGTGCCAGCAGCCGCACCGGGACAGGGGCCTACGAGCAGTACTTC; CDR3aa: CASSRTGTGAYEQYF
v_gene: TRBV19; abundance: .; j_gene: TRBJ1-3; len: 13; d_gene: .; CDR3nt: TGTGCCAGTAGTTCGCGAGCTGGAAACACCATATATTTT; CDR3aa: CASSSRAGNTIYF
v_gene: TRBV28; abundance: .; j_gene: TRBJ1-6; len: 13; d_gene: TRBD1; CDR3nt: TGTGCCAGCAGCACAGGGGAAGATTCACCCCTCCACTTT; CDR3aa: CASSTGEDSPLHF
v_gene: TRBV10-3; abundance: .; j_gene: TRBJ2-2; len: 15; d_gene: TRBD1; CDR3nt: TGTGCCATCTCTATCGGGACAGGGGGCACCGGGGAGCTGTTTTTT; CDR3aa: CAISIGTGGTGELFF
v_gene: TRBV4-2; abundance: few; j_gene: TRBJ1-1; len: 15; d_gene: TRBD1; CDR3nt: TGTGCCAGCAGCCACCGGGACAGGAAGAACACTGAAGCTTTCTTT; CDR3aa: CASSHRDRKNTEAFF
v_gene: TRBV28; abundance: .; j_gene: TRBJ2-5; len: 15; d_gene: TRBD2; CDR3nt: TGTGCCAGCAGCCCCCCTACCAGCGGGAGGTTCCCCCAGTACTTC; CDR3aa: CASSPPTSGRFPQYF
v_gene: TRBV9; abundance: .; j_gene: TRBJ1-2; len: 15; d_gene: TRBD1; CDR3nt: TGTGCCAGCAGCGCCCGGGACAGGGCTCCTTATGGCTACACCTTC; CDR3aa: CASSARDRAPYGYTF
v_gene: TRBV7-3; abundance: .; j_gene: TRBJ1-4; len: 14; d_gene: .; CDR3nt: TGTGCCAGCAGCCCGACAAAAGTTAATGAAAAACTGTTTTTT; CDR3aa: CASSPTKVNEKLFF
v_gene: TRBV7-9; abundance: .; j_gene: TRBJ1-2; len: 13; d_gene: .; CDR3nt: TGTGCCAGCAGCTTTCTTGTAAACTATGGCTACACCTTC; CDR3aa: CASSFLVNYGYTF
v_gene: TRBV2; abundance: .; j_gene: TRBJ1-5; len: 12; d_gene: .; CDR3nt: TGTGCCAGCAGGGATGACAGGTTGTGTGAGCATTTT; CDR3aa: CASRDDRLCEHF
v_gene: TRBV6-4; abundance: .; j_gene: TRBJ2-1; len: 16; d_gene: .; CDR3nt: TGTGCCAGCAGTGACTCCTTAGCGAGCTCCTACAATGAGCAGTTCTTC; CDR3aa: CASSDSLASSYNEQFF
v_gene: TRBV29-1; abundance: .; j_gene: TRBJ2-3; len: 14; d_gene: .; CDR3nt: TGCAGCGTTGAAGAGGGCGTGGAGGAAGATACGCAGTATTTT; CDR3aa: CSVEEGVEEDTQYF
v_gene: TRBV7-2; abundance: .; j_gene: TRBJ1-2; len: 14; d_gene: TRBD1; CDR3nt: TGTGCCAGCAGCTCAACAGGGGGCGCTTATGGCTACACCTTC; CDR3aa: CASSSTGGAYGYTF
v_gene: TRBV12-2; abundance: .; j_gene: TRBJ1-2; len: 16; d_gene: .; CDR3nt: TGTGCAAGTCGCTTAGAGGATGGCGGGCCGGTTGGGATCTACACCTTC; CDR3aa: CASRLEDGGPVGIYTF
v_gene: TRBV29-1; abundance: .; j_gene: TRBJ2-3; len: 16; d_gene: TRBD2; CDR3nt: TGCAGCCAAAAGCTAGCGGGGGGTTCTTACACAGATACGCAGTATTTT; CDR3aa: CSQKLAGGSYTDTQYF
v_gene: TRBV5-1; abundance: .; j_gene: TRBJ2-1; len: 12; d_gene: .; CDR3nt: TGCGCCAGCAGCATAAGTGGCCTTGAGCAGTTCTTC; CDR3aa: CASSISGLEQFF
v_gene: TRBV5-1; abundance: .; j_gene: TRBJ1-5; len: 15; d_gene: .; CDR3nt: TGCGCCAGCAGCTTGTTCGGTGAGTCGAATCAGCCCCAGCATTTT; CDR3aa: CASSLFGESNQPQHF
v_gene: TRBV6-5; abundance: once; j_gene: TRBJ1-1; len: 15; d_gene: .; CDR3nt: TGTGCCAGCAGTTACTCACAGGGCTTGAACACTGAAGCTTTCTTT; CDR3aa: CASSYSQGLNTEAFF
v_gene: TRBV29-1; abundance: .; j_gene: TRBJ1-2; len: 13; d_gene: .; CDR3nt: TGCAGCGTCGTTAACCAGGGCAACTATGGCTACACCTTC; CDR3aa: CSVVNQGNYGYTF
v_gene: TRBV5-6; abundance: .; j_gene: TRBJ1-2; len: 13; d_gene: .; CDR3nt: TGTGCCAGCAGCTTGCGTACTAACTATGGCTACACCTTC; CDR3aa: CASSLRTNYGYTF
v_gene: TRBV7-2; abundance: .; j_gene: TRBJ1-6; len: 17; d_gene: .; CDR3nt: TGTGCCAGCAGCTTAGTACTTCTCTCGAGAGGGAATTCACCCCTCCACTTT; CDR3aa: CASSLVLLSRGNSPLHF
v_gene: TRBV5-8; abundance: .; j_gene: TRBJ1-1; len: 11; d_gene: .; CDR3nt: TGTGCCAGCAGCAGACAAGATTCGGCTTTCTTT; CDR3aa: CASSRQDSAFF
v_gene: TRBV6-6; abundance: .; j_gene: TRBJ1-5; len: 13; d_gene: .; CDR3nt: TGTGCCAGCAGTCCCTATAGCAATCAGCCCCAGCATTTT; CDR3aa: CASSPYSNQPQHF
v_gene: TRBV28; abundance: .; j_gene: TRBJ2-3; len: 17; d_gene: TRBD2; CDR3nt: TGTGCCAGCAGTTTACCCCCCGGGGGGGAGATGGCAGATACGCAGTATTTT; CDR3aa: CASSLPPGGEMADTQYF
v_gene: TRBV7-6; abundance: .; j_gene: TRBJ2-5; len: 15; d_gene: .; CDR3nt: TGTGCCAGCAGCCGGGGGGCAGAACCCCAAGAGACCCAGTACTTC; CDR3aa: CASSRGAEPQETQYF
v_gene: TRBV11-2; abundance: .; j_gene: TRBJ2-1; len: 15; d_gene: TRBD1; CDR3nt: TGTGCCAGCAGCTTAAATCAGGGGGCTGGGAATGAGCAGTTCTTC; CDR3aa: CASSLNQGAGNEQFF
v_gene: TRBV7-3; abundance: .; j_gene: TRBJ2-5; len: 14; d_gene: .; CDR3nt: TGTGCCAGCAGTTCGGGGGTTCACCAAGAGACCCAGTACTTC; CDR3aa: CASSSGVHQETQYF
v_gene: TRBV6-5; abundance: .; j_gene: TRBJ1-5; len: 13; d_gene: .; CDR3nt: TGTGCCAGCAGTTACCGGGGTGTTCAGCCCCAGCATTTT; CDR3aa: CASSYRGVQPQHF
v_gene: TRBV14; abundance: .; j_gene: TRBJ2-7; len: 15; d_gene: .; CDR3nt: TGTGCCAGCAGCCAAGCTCGAGGGCCCCTGGGCGAGCAGTACTTC; CDR3aa: CASSQARGPLGEQYF
v_gene: TRBV18; abundance: .; j_gene: TRBJ1-2; len: 14; d_gene: .; CDR3nt: TGTGCCAGCTCACCGATGGCCACAGGGTATGGCTACACCTTC; CDR3aa: CASSPMATGYGYTF
v_gene: TRBV7-2; abundance: .; j_gene: TRBJ2-5; len: 17; d_gene: .; CDR3nt: TGTGCCAGCAGTAAGGGGGAGGTAGCGGGTATGCAAGAGACCCAGTACTTC; CDR3aa: CASSKGEVAGMQETQYF
v_gene: TRBV7-2; abundance: .; j_gene: TRBJ2-3; len: 15; d_gene: TRBD1; CDR3nt: TGTGCCAGCAGCCTAGACAGGGGCGGCACAGATACGCAGTATTTT; CDR3aa: CASSLDRGGTDTQYF
v_gene: TRBV5-8; abundance: .; j_gene: TRBJ1-1; len: 13; d_gene: .; CDR3nt: TGTGCCAGCAGCATACAGGAGAACACTGAAGCTTTCTTT; CDR3aa: CASSIQENTEAFF
v_gene: TRBV6-5; abundance: once; j_gene: TRBJ1-3; len: 15; d_gene: .; CDR3nt: TGTGCCAGCAGCCAGGGAGGTTGGACTGGAAACACCATATATTTT; CDR3aa: CASSQGGWTGNTIYF
v_gene: TRBV27; abundance: .; j_gene: TRBJ1-2; len: 15; d_gene: .; CDR3nt: TGTGCCAGCAGTTTATTTTCATCGGCGGCCTATGGCTACACCTTC; CDR3aa: CASSLFSSAAYGYTF
v_gene: TRBV19; abundance: .; j_gene: TRBJ1-5; len: 13; d_gene: .; CDR3nt: TGTGCCAGTAGGTACAGGCAAGATCAGCCCCAGCATTTT; CDR3aa: CASRYRQDQPQHF
v_gene: TRBV6-4; abundance: .; j_gene: TRBJ1-1; len: 15; d_gene: TRBD1; CDR3nt: TGTGCCAGCAGTGACTCGGGGACAGCGAACACTGAAGCTTTCTTT; CDR3aa: CASSDSGTANTEAFF
v_gene: TRBV27; abundance: .; j_gene: TRBJ2-7; len: 14; d_gene: .; CDR3nt: TGTGCCAGCAGTTTGACCCCTGCGGCCCACGAGCAGTACTTC; CDR3aa: CASSLTPAAHEQYF